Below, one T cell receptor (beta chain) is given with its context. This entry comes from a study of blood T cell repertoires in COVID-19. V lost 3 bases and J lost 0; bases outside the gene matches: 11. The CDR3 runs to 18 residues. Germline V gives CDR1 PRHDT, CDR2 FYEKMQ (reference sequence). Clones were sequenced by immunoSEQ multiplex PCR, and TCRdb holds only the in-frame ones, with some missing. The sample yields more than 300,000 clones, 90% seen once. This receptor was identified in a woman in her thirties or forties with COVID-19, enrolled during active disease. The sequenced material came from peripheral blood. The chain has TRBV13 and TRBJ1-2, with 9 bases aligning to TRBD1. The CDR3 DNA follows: TGTGCCAGCAGCTTCCTCCTCGGGACAGGGAACACTAACTATGGCTACACCTTC. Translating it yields CASSFLLGTGNTNYGYTF.